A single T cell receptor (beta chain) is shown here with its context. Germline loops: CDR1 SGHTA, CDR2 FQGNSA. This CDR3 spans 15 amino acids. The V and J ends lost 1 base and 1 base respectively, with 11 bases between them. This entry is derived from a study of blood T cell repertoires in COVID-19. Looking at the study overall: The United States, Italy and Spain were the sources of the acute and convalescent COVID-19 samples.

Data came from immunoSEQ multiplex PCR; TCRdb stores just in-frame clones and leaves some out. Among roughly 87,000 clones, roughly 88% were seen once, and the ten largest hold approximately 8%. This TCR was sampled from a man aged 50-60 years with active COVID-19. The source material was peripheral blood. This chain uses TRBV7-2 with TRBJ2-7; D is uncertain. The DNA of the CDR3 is TGTGCCAGCAGCTTAGGAGCAGGCCCGTCCTACGAGCAGTACTTC. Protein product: CASSLGAGPSYEQYF. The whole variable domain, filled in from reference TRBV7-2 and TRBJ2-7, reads GAGVSQSPSNKVTEKGKDVELRCDPISGHTALYWYRQSLGQGLEFLIYFQGNSAPDKSGLPSDRFSAERTGGSVSTLTIQRTQQEDSAVYLCASSLGAGPSYEQYFGPGTRLTVT.